This T cell receptor beta chain was sequenced during a study of blood T cell repertoires in COVID-19. Points on this clone: The sample holds other DNA sequences that translate to the same CDR3.

Measured with immunoSEQ multiplex PCR; TCRdb has only the in-frame clones, and not every one. This table holds approximately 280,000 clones, around 90% found once. V was pared by 2 bases and J by 0 bases, with 6 bases between. The CDR3 has 14 residues. CDR1 and CDR2 from the germline V gene are SGDLS and YYNGEE. The source is a man in his fifties or sixties with acute or convalescent COVID-19. The sequencing sample was made of peripheral blood. The chain joins TRBV9 to TRBJ2-1, with unresolved D. In DNA form, the CDR3 reads TGTGCCAGCAGCGTGGCAAGCTCCTACAATGAGCAGTTCTTC. Translating it yields CASSVASSYNEQFF.